The next 26 T cell receptor beta chains were all read from a single sample in a study of cytomegalovirus exposure and HLA in healthy donors. With 60 Vbeta and 13 Jbeta primers, the PCR was carried out. Data came from immunoSEQ multiplex PCR; TCRdb stores just in-frame clones and leaves some out. The sample contains about 160,000 clones, 80% to 90% of which appear only once. The sample consisted of PBMCs. These TCRs come from a woman aged 50 to 60 in good health and CMV-seronegative.

This chain links TRBV6-4 with TRBJ2-2; D is perhaps TRBD1 (5 bases). The CDR3 spans 15 residues. The V end was cut by 3 bases, the J end by 1 base, with 9 bases between. Per the germline V gene, CDR1 is MRHNA and CDR2 is SNTAGT. The CDR3 here is CASSDSDKNTGELFF. The CDR3 DNA follows: TGTGCCAGCAGTGATTCGGACAAGAACACCGGGGAGCTGTTTTTT.

The chain uses TRBV9 and TRBJ2-6, with a tentative D call TRBD2 (5 bases). The CDR3 runs to 16 residues. CDR1 is SGDLS and CDR2 is YYNGEE in the germline V gene. Trimming pared 0 bases from V and 2 bases from J, leaving 9 bases between. This chain's CDR3 is CASSVERVAGANVLTF. The DNA of the CDR3 is TGTGCCAGCAGCGTAGAGAGGGTAGCTGGGGCCAACGTCCTGACTTTC.

The chain has TRBV5-6 and TRBJ1-4, with no clear D. V was cut by 0 bases and J by 0 bases, with 12 bases left in between. CDR3 length: 17 residues. The germline V gene encodes CDR1 SGHDT and CDR2 YYEEEE. The CDR3 coding sequence is TGTGCCAGCAGCTTGGGGTTGGAGCCTGCAACTAATGAAAAACTGTTTTTT. Translated: CASSLGLEPATNEKLFF. The full variable domain, completed using reference TRBV5-6 and TRBJ1-4, is DAGVTQSPTHLIKTRGQQVTLRCSPKSGHDTVSWYQQALGQGPQFIFQYYEEEERQRGNFPDRFSGHQFPNYSSELNVNALLLGDSALYLCASSLGLEPATNEKLFFGSGTQLSVL.

This chain connects TRBV7-2 to TRBJ1-3; maybe TRBD2 (7 bases). The better agreement between TRBJ2-2 and the DNA end casts doubt on the J call. This CDR3 comprises 17 residues. Germline lookup yields CDR1 SGHTA and CDR2 FQGNSA. The CDR3 bases are TGTGCCAGCAGCTTAGATGGCGGGGGCCAGAACACCGGGGAGCTGTTTTTT. Encoded protein: CASSLDGGGQNTGELFF.

This chain connects TRBV19 to TRBJ1-5, with 9 positions matching TRBD1. Germline values: CDR1 LNHDA, CDR2 SQIVND (reference sequence). Losses at the gene ends were 9 bases for V and 2 bases for J; bases not matched to a gene: 5. The length of the CDR3 is 14 residues. The CDR3: CASGGTGRNQPQHF. The CDR3 DNA reads as TGTGCCAGCGGGGGGACAGGGCGCAATCAGCCCCAGCATTTT.

This sequence joins TRBV5-6 and TRBJ2-7, with a tentative D call TRBD2 (5 bases). The CDR3 sequence is 12 residues long. V dropped 4 bases and J dropped 3 bases, with 8 bases sitting between them. Germline V gene lookup returns CDR1 SGHDT and CDR2 YYEEEE. This CDR3 reads CASSALDYEQYF. The CDR3 coding sequence is TGTGCCAGCAGCGCACTAGACTACGAGCAGTACTTC. The entire variable domain, with the rest obtained from reference TRBV5-6 and TRBJ2-7, is as follows: DAGVTQSPTHLIKTRGQQVTLRCSPKSGHDTVSWYQQALGQGPQFIFQYYEEEERQRGNFPDRFSGHQFPNYSSELNVNALLLGDSALYLCASSALDYEQYFGPGTRLTVT.

This sequence joins TRBV5-1 and TRBJ1-1, with a weak D call TRBD1 (5 bases). V lost 4 bases, J lost 4 bases, and 17 bases lay in between. This CDR3 comprises 15 residues. Germline lookup yields CDR1 SGHRS and CDR2 YFSETQ. The CDR3 spells CASSGAGGRGTEAFF. The CDR3 DNA reads TGCGCCAGCAGCGGGGCCGGGGGGAGAGGCACTGAAGCTTTCTTT. The full variable domain, in which reference TRBV5-1 and TRBJ1-1 provide the parts outside the CDR3, is KAGVTQTPRYLIKTRGQQVTLSCSPISGHRSVSWYQQTPGQGLQFLFEYFSETQRNKGNFPGRFSGRQFSNSRSEMNVSTLELGDSALYLCASSGAGGRGTEAFFGQGTRLTVV.

This chain joins TRBV4-3 and TRBJ2-3, with 11 bases fitting TRBD2. Germline V gene data show CDR1 as LGHNA and CDR2 as YSLEER. V lost 4 bases, J lost 2 bases, and 8 bases stayed unmatched. CDR3 length equals 17 residues. The CDR3 region has the DNA TGCGCCAGCAGCCCAAGTGCGACTAGCGGGATCACAGATACGCAGTATTTT. Translation gives CASSPSATSGITDTQYF.

This chain connects TRBV19 to TRBJ1-1, with D possibly TRBD1 on 5 matching bases. CDR3 length equals 14 residues. CDR1 and CDR2 from the germline V gene are LNHDA and SQIVND (reference sequence). Trimming removed 5 bases at V and 2 bases at J, with 12 bases between. CDR3 region: CASSFRTRNTEAFF. The CDR3 DNA sequence: TGTGCCAGTAGTTTCAGGACACGAAACACTGAAGCTTTCTTT.

The chain joins TRBV11-2 to TRBJ2-1, with 10 bases matching TRBD2. With 0 bases clipped from V and 7 bases from J, the junction kept 3 bases outside the gene matches. The CDR3 has 15 amino acids. Looked up from germline, CDR1 is SGHAT and CDR2 is FQNNGV. For the CDR3, the DNA is TGTGCCAGCAGCTTAGAACTAGCGGGGATTAATGAGCAGTTCTTC. Translated, it gives CASSLELAGINEQFF.

Comment on this clone: Mismatch with germline at one junction end may stem from a read error. The gene calls are TRBV2 and TRBJ2-7; TRBD2 agrees at 7 bases. This CDR3 spans 12 amino acids. Germline V lookup: CDR1 SNHLY, CDR2 FYNNEI. The CDR3: CAVGGTIYEQYF. The CDR3 DNA reads as TGCGCCGTGGGGGGGACCATCTACGAGCAGTACTTC.

V gene TRBV7-3 combines with J gene TRBJ2-2; 9 bases are shared with TRBD1. J lost 6 bases, V lost 1 base, and 12 bases had no gene match. CDR1 and CDR2 from the germline V gene are SGHTA and FQGTGA. The CDR3 length is 18 residues. The chain's CDR3 is CASSLIRWTGASPGELFF. CDR3 nucleotides: TGTGCCAGCAGCTTAATCAGGTGGACAGGGGCATCCCCCGGGGAGCTGTTTTTT.

In its sample, this clone was seen a few times. The CDR3 bases are TGTGCCAGCAGGCTAGGGGGATCGCAGTATTTT. Protein product: CASRLGGSQYF. The rearrangement links TRBV27 to TRBJ2-3; tentative D call: TRBD1 (6 bases). This CDR3 has 11 amino acids. Trimming took off 6 bases at V and 10 bases at J, with 11 bases between the two ends. Germline V gives CDR1 MNHEY, CDR2 SMNVEV (reference sequence).

The chain's CDR3 is CAISEDRGITEAFF. The CDR3, as DNA: TGTGCCATCTCTGAGGACAGGGGGATCACTGAAGCTTTCTTT. The chain carries TRBV10-3 and TRBJ1-1, with TRBD1 matching 10 bases. The CDR3 runs 14 residues. Germline CDR1 is ENHRY and CDR2 is SYGVKD. V gave up 8 bases and J gave up 4 bases; unmatched junction bases: 7.

The sample holds a few counts of this clone. The rearrangement joins TRBV4-3 to TRBJ2-2, with 7 positions matching TRBD1. The CDR3 runs 13 residues. The ends lost 0 bases at V and 8 bases at J; junction bases unmatched: 0. The germline V gene encodes CDR1 LGHNA and CDR2 YSLEER. CDR3: CASSQDRGGELFF. The CDR3 nucleotides read TGCGCCAGCAGCCAAGACAGGGGGGGGGAGCTGTTTTTT.

The gene calls are TRBV5-4 and TRBJ2-7; 8 bases are shared with TRBD2. This CDR3 has 16 residues. The J segment lost 7 bases and the V segment lost 6 bases, leaving 18 bases of the junction unmatched. CDR1 and CDR2 from the germline V gene are SGHNT and YYREEE (reference sequence). The CDR3: CASNPGGGGLAGEQYF. The CDR3, as DNA: TGTGCCAGCAACCCCGGGGGCGGGGGGCTCGCGGGGGAGCAGTACTTC.

The chain combines TRBV11-2 with TRBJ2-7; D gene uncertain. This CDR3 spans 15 amino acids. The V gene lost 1 base and the J gene lost 4 bases, with 14 bases spanning the gap. Germline-derived CDR1 and CDR2 are SGHAT and FQNNGV. The CDR3 region has the DNA TGTGCCAGCAGCTTAGGTTCCACCGACAATTACGAGCAGTACTTC. Translation: CASSLGSTDNYEQYF. The full variable domain, rest sourced from reference TRBV11-2 and TRBJ2-7, is EAGVAQSPRYKIIEKRQSVAFWCNPISGHATLYWYQQILGQGPKLLIQFQNNGVVDDSQLPKDRFSAERLKGVDSTLKIQPAKLEDSAVYLCASSLGSTDNYEQYFGPGTRLTVT.

This chain links TRBV19 with TRBJ2-7; perhaps TRBD1 as D (6 bases). This CDR3 spans 14 amino acids. V lost 2 bases, J lost 2 bases, and 10 bases lay in between. Germline-derived CDR1 and CDR2 are LNHDA and SQIVND (reference sequence). DNA of the CDR3: TGTGCCAGTAGTATAAGGCAGGGGACCTACGAGCAGTACTTC. It specifies CASSIRQGTYEQYF. The full variable domain, with the rest looked up from reference TRBV19 and TRBJ2-7, is DGGITQSPKYLFRKEGQNVTLSCEQNLNHDAMYWYRQDPGQGLRLIYYSQIVNDFQKGDIAEGYSVSREKKESFPLTVTSAQKNPTAFYLCASSIRQGTYEQYFGPGTRLTVT.

V and J are TRBV28 and TRBJ2-7; TRBD1 agrees at 8 bases. Germline V gene lookup returns CDR1 MDHEN and CDR2 SYDVKM. CDR3 size: 15 residues. V dropped 7 bases and J dropped 1; count of bases not matched to a gene: 9. The CDR3 reads CASTPRDRHSYEQYF. The CDR3 DNA sequence: TGTGCCAGCACCCCGAGGGACAGGCATTCCTACGAGCAGTACTTC.

Only a few counts were recorded for this clone. The chain has TRBV15 and TRBJ2-3; a possible D gene is TRBD2 (6 bases). This CDR3 is built from 17 residues. The V gene's germline CDR1 is LNHNV and CDR2 YYDKDF (reference sequence). Between the trimmed V and J ends, which lost 0 bases and 0 bases, there was a span of 13 bases. The DNA of the CDR3 is TGTGCCACCAGCAGAGATAATAGCGGAGCTAGCACAGATACGCAGTATTTT. Amino acids: CATSRDNSGASTDTQYF.

CDR3 protein: CASSSGTDHPFF. Written as DNA, the CDR3 is TGTGCCAGCAGCTCGGGGACAGATCACCCCTTTTTT. The V gene is TRBV5-6, the J gene TRBJ1-4, with 7 bases fitting TRBD1. Per germline, CDR1 SGHDT and CDR2 YYEEEE. The CDR3 contains 12 residues. Losses at the gene ends were 3 bases for V and 17 bases for J; bases not matched to a gene: 10.

This chain links TRBV27 with TRBJ2-7; 11 positions match TRBD1. Germline loops: CDR1 MNHEY, CDR2 SMNVEV (reference sequence). V lost 4 bases, J lost 6 bases, and 8 bases stayed unmatched. The CDR3 length is 15 residues. The CDR3 DNA is TGTGCCAGCAGTTCCCTCGGACAGGGGGCGTTCGAGCAGTACTTC. Translation: CASSSLGQGAFEQYF.

The V gene is TRBV27, the J gene TRBJ2-3; the D gene is possibly TRBD1 (5 bases). From germline, CDR1 is MNHEY and CDR2 SMNVEV (reference sequence). The CDR3 has 14 residues. Trimming stripped 8 bases from V and 2 bases from J, with 14 bases between. The CDR3 sequence: CASALGLSTDTQYF. Written as DNA, the CDR3 is TGTGCCAGCGCCCTGGGGCTTTCCACAGATACGCAGTATTTT.

The rearrangement links TRBV5-4 to TRBJ2-1; a possible D gene is TRBD2 (6 bases). V gave up 4 bases and J gave up 7 bases, with 12 bases separating them. The CDR3 sequence is 13 residues long. CDR1 and CDR2 from the germline V gene are SGHNT and YYREEE (reference sequence). CDR3 bases: TGTGCCAGCAGCGCGGTGGAGGGAAATGAGCAGTTCTTC. Translated: CASSAVEGNEQFF.

V is TRBV4-2 and J is TRBJ2-7; a weak D match, TRBD2 (5 bases). This CDR3 region has 16 residues. Germline V gives CDR1 LGHNA, CDR2 YNFKEQ. Trimming took off 0 bases at V and 2 bases at J, with 14 bases between the two ends. The CDR3 DNA reads TGTGCCAGCAGCCAAGAATTCGGACTCCCGACCTACGAGCAGTACTTC. It is translated as CASSQEFGLPTYEQYF.

This sequence joins TRBV5-6 and TRBJ1-2; 8 positions match TRBD1. There are 14 residues in the CDR3. V was clipped by 4 bases and J by 2 bases; unmatched bases: 4. Germline V gives CDR1 SGHDT, CDR2 YYEEEE. CDR3 in amino acids: CASSLGQGNYGYTF. Written as DNA, the CDR3 is TGTGCCAGCAGCCTTGGACAGGGCAACTATGGCTACACCTTC.